Described below is a single T cell receptor (beta chain) sequence and its context. Its antigen remains unidentified. The entry originates in a study of T cell responses to AZD1222 COVID-19 vaccine. The study's findings and limits: In the spike-specific TCR repertoire, nearly half reportedly target unmutated variant regions. A mostly white British donor set with more females was recruited, and clonal diversity was possibly underestimated. Vaccine-associated CD4 TCRs ranged over spike, dominating at 160-218 and 743-854. After two AZD1222 doses, spike-specific TCR breadth and depth rose versus day 0.

Data came from immunoSEQ multiplex PCR; TCRdb stores just in-frame clones and leaves some out. This sample has 200,000 to 250,000 clones, with about 92% found just once. The germline CDR1 and CDR2 sequences are ENHRY and SYGVKD. Trimming shortened V by 3 bases and J by 0 bases, and 5 bases separated the two germline ends. The CDR3 spans 13 residues. The sample consisted of peripheral blood, taken on day 0 of MenACWY control vaccination. The rearrangement uses TRBV10-3 and TRBJ1-1; D unresolved. The receptor was derived from an adult in good health. The CDR3 loop is CAISDVLNTEAFF. The CDR3 DNA is TGTGCCATCAGTGATGTCTTGAACACTGAAGCTTTCTTT.